These 26 T cell receptor beta chains originate from one sample sequenced in a study of blood T cell repertoires in COVID-19. The assay was immunoSEQ multiplex PCR, and TCRdb's table has in-frame clones only and misses some. The sample records approximately 350,000 clones, around 90% being singletons. Sequencing input: peripheral blood. These TCRs come from a man aged 35 to 55 with acute or convalescent COVID-19.

The chain employs TRBV19 and TRBJ2-7; D remains unclear. CDR3 length: 12 residues. Looked up from germline, CDR1 is LNHDA and CDR2 is SQIVND (reference sequence). V was trimmed by 3 bases and J by 7 bases, leaving 10 bases between them. CDR3 sequence: CASSIPGLEQYF. In DNA form, the CDR3 reads TGTGCCAGTAGTATTCCAGGTTTGGAGCAGTACTTC.

The rearrangement uses TRBV5-1 and TRBJ1-5; D gene ambiguous. The length of the CDR3 is 15 residues. Trimming stripped 1 base from V and 2 bases from J, with 10 bases between. Germline values: CDR1 SGHRS, CDR2 YFSETQ. DNA of the CDR3: TGCGCCAGCAGCTTGTCGGGTATTGGCAATCAGCCCCAGCATTTT. Its protein is CASSLSGIGNQPQHF.

With respect to this clone: The junction does not match germline at one end; this may be a read error. V usage is TRBV4-3 and J usage is TRBJ1-2; perhaps TRBD1 as D (6 bases). The length of the CDR3 is 15 residues. Germline CDR1 reads LGHNA; CDR2 reads YSLEER. In DNA form, the CDR3 reads TGCGCCAGTAGCCAAGGGGGAGGGGGTAGCTATGGCTACACCTTC. It codes for CASSQGGGGSYGYTF.

This clone was detected only a few times. The V gene is TRBV6-4, the J gene TRBJ2-1; TRBD2 matches 8 bases. There are 13 residues in the CDR3. Germline CDR1 reads MRHNA; CDR2 reads SNTAGT. Unmatched junction bases numbered 7, after V lost 8 bases and J lost 7 bases. CDR3 nucleotides: TGTGCCAGCGCCCGGGGGGGGGAGAATGAGCAGTTCTTC. This codes for CASARGGENEQFF.

The genes are TRBV18 and TRBJ2-3, with 11 nucleotides matching TRBD2. CDR3 size: 17 residues. After removal of 2 bases from V and 1 base from J, the junction contained 5 bases not matched to a gene. Per the germline V gene, CDR1 is KGHSH and CDR2 is LQKENI. The CDR3 is CASSPSRLAGRTDTQYF. The CDR3 region has the DNA TGTGCCAGCTCACCATCGCGACTAGCGGGACGCACAGATACGCAGTATTTT.

The chain employs TRBV10-3 and TRBJ2-3; D is possibly TRBD2 (5 bases). Germline V gene data show CDR1 as ENHRY and CDR2 as SYGVKD. Deletions cut 0 bases from V and 3 bases from J, with 10 bases between. CDR3 length equals 15 residues. The DNA for the CDR3 is TGTGCCATCAGTGAGTCGCGGCGGACTACAGATACGCAGTATTTT. It codes for CAISESRRTTDTQYF.

The CDR3 DNA reads as TGCGCCAGCAGCTTTACAGGGGATAGCAGGAGCTACACCTTC. Protein product: CASSFTGDSRSYTF. The chain is built from TRBV5-1 and TRBJ1-2; 7 bases are shared with TRBD1. CDR1 is SGHRS, CDR2 YFSETQ, per germline. The CDR3 is 14 residues long. The J segment lost 9 bases and the V segment lost 2 bases, leaving 10 bases of the junction unmatched.

This clone was seen once. The chain employs TRBV24-1 and TRBJ2-2; 11 bases align to TRBD1. The CDR3 is made up of 16 amino acids. Trimming removed 0 bases from V and 5 bases from J; junction bases left unmatched: 1. Germline CDR1 reads KGHDR; CDR2 reads SFDVKD. CDR3 sequence (DNA): TGTGCCACCAGTGATTTGGGGACAGGGGGTACCGGGGAGCTGTTTTTT. It translates to CATSDLGTGGTGELFF.

This clone was detected ten times or more. The rearrangement joins TRBV3-1 (or the pseudogene TRBV3-2) to TRBJ1-1, with 11 nucleotides matching TRBD1. Trimming took 4 bases from V and 6 from J; bases not matched to a gene: 7. The CDR3 is made up of 15 amino acids. Germline CDR1 LGHDT, CDR2 YNNKEL (reference sequence). This chain's CDR3 is CASSRTGQGVSEAFF. As DNA, the CDR3 is TGTGCCAGCAGCCGAACGGGACAGGGGGTGTCTGAAGCTTTCTTT.

V usage is TRBV6-5 and J usage is TRBJ2-7; 8 bases map to TRBD1. The CDR3 extends over 14 amino acids. The ends lost 6 bases at V and 3 bases at J; junction bases unmatched: 7. Germline values: CDR1 MNHEY, CDR2 SVGAGI. CDR3 sequence reads: CASRTDRDFYEQYF. CDR3 in DNA: TGTGCCAGCAGGACGGACAGGGATTTCTACGAGCAGTACTTC.

Regarding this clone: Within the sample, other DNA sequences also encode this same CDR3. The chain has TRBV27 and TRBJ2-1; D perhaps matches TRBD2 (6 bases). Germline V CDR1 and CDR2: MNHEY, SMNVEV (reference sequence). CDR3 length equals 13 residues. Trimming shortened V by 3 bases and J by 7 bases, and 10 bases separated the two germline ends. As DNA, the CDR3 is TGTGCCAGCAGTTTGGGACTCACAAATGAGCAGTTCTTC. The encoded protein is CASSLGLTNEQFF.

The rearrangement uses TRBV19 and TRBJ1-5; unclear D gene. Trimming removed 1 base at V and 0 bases at J, with 10 bases between. CDR1 and CDR2 from the germline V gene are LNHDA and SQIVND (reference sequence). The CDR3 runs 16 residues. The CDR3 sequence: CASSIAPGLSNQPQHF. CDR3 DNA: TGTGCCAGTAGTATAGCACCGGGTCTTAGCAATCAGCCCCAGCATTTT.

The gene calls are TRBV18 and TRBJ1-3; D might be TRBD1 (6 bases). Trimming shortened V by 6 bases and J by 4 bases, and 13 bases separated the two germline ends. There are 14 residues in the CDR3. The germline gives CDR1 KGHSH, CDR2 LQKENI. The CDR3 DNA sequence: TGTGCCAGCTCTGGGGGCCTCGAAGGAAACACCATATATTTT. This gives the protein CASSGGLEGNTIYF.

This clone appeared once. The chain employs TRBV10-1 and TRBJ2-7; TRBD1 agrees at 10 bases. The CDR3 runs to 13 residues. V lost 4 bases to trimming and J lost 3 bases; unmatched junction nucleotides: 0. Germline V gene sequence: CDR1 WNHNN, CDR2 SYGVQD (reference sequence). The CDR3 nucleotides are TGCGCCAGCAGTGGGACAGGGGGCTACGAGCAGTACTTC. Amino acid sequence: CASSGTGGYEQYF.

The genes are TRBV9 and TRBJ2-1; TRBD2 matches 12 bases. The V gene's germline CDR1 is SGDLS and CDR2 YYNGEE. The CDR3 extends over 17 amino acids. V dropped 0 bases and J dropped 4; count of bases not matched to a gene: 5. The CDR3 DNA reads as TGTGCCAGCAGCGTAGCTACCGGGACTAGCGGGTACAATGAGCAGTTCTTC. It codes for CASSVATGTSGYNEQFF.

The chain combines TRBV7-3 with TRBJ1-5; D is undetermined. In germline, CDR1 is SGHTA, CDR2 FQGTGA. The CDR3 spans 13 residues. V shed 3 bases and J shed 9 bases, with 12 bases lying between them. Here the CDR3 DNA reads TGTGCCAGCAGCTTCACGAGTCGCGCGCCCCAGCATTTT. It yields the protein CASSFTSRAPQHF.

This sequence joins TRBV28 and TRBJ1-3, with D hard to call. This CDR3 comprises 12 residues. The germline V gene has CDR1 MDHEN and CDR2 SYDVKM. V was trimmed by 6 bases and J by 3 bases, leaving 6 bases between them. The chain's CDR3 is CASRGFGNTIYF. The CDR3 DNA reads TGTGCCAGCAGGGGCTTTGGAAACACCATATATTTT.

The sample holds a few counts of this clone. The rearrangement joins TRBV27 to TRBJ2-7; D is undetermined. V lost 5 bases to trimming and J lost 7 bases, with 15 bases between them. CDR1 MNHEY and CDR2 SMNVEV come from the germline V gene (reference sequence). There are 13 residues in the CDR3. CDR3 sequence: CASSPSPYSEQYF. The DNA of the CDR3 is TGTGCCAGCAGTCCCTCCCCCTATAGTGAGCAGTACTTC.

V usage is TRBV29-1 and J usage is TRBJ2-7; 8 positions agree with TRBD1. The V segment lost 2 bases and the J segment 2 bases; nucleotides outside the gene matches: 5. Germline V CDR1 and CDR2: SQVTM, ANQGSEA. CDR3 size: 14 residues. For the CDR3, the DNA is TGCAGCGTTGAATCATTACAGGGGGCCTACGAGCAGTACTTC. It translates to CSVESLQGAYEQYF.

J is TRBJ2-5 and V is TRBV3-1 (or the pseudogene TRBV3-2), with 8 positions matching TRBD1. Trimming cost V 3 bases and J 5 bases; bases outside gene matches: 2. Germline V CDR1 and CDR2: LGHDT, YNNKEL (reference sequence). CDR3 size: 13 residues. The CDR3 protein is CASSHRDRETQYF. The CDR3, as DNA: TGTGCCAGCAGCCACCGGGACAGGGAGACCCAGTACTTC.

The V call is TRBV14, the J call TRBJ2-1, with 12 bases aligning to TRBD2. This CDR3 has 15 residues. V dropped 4 bases and J dropped 6; count of bases not matched to a gene: 4. Germline V gene sequence: CDR1 SGHDN, CDR2 FVKESK. DNA for the CDR3: TGTGCCAGCAGCCCCAGACTAGCGGGAGCCAATGAGCAGTTCTTC. As protein: CASSPRLAGANEQFF.

This chain links TRBV5-6 with TRBJ1-1; weak D call: TRBD1 (6 bases). V lost 1 base and J 10 bases, leaving 8 bases between the germline ends. The CDR3 has 11 residues. Per germline, CDR1 SGHDT and CDR2 YYEEEE. The DNA for the CDR3 is TGTGCCAGCAGCTTGCGAGGGGGAGCTTTCTTT. It codes for CASSLRGGAFF.

The chain recombines TRBV10-3 with TRBJ1-1; no definite D call. Germline values: CDR1 ENHRY, CDR2 SYGVKD. The V end was cut by 7 bases, the J end by 3 bases, with 12 bases between. The CDR3 consists of 13 residues. Here the CDR3 DNA reads TGTGCCATCAAGAGATCTCGGGACACTGAAGCTTTCTTT. It specifies CAIKRSRDTEAFF.

The genes are TRBV4-3 and TRBJ1-2; D is uncertain. The CDR3 is made up of 15 amino acids. Deletions cut 6 bases from V and 4 bases from J, with 18 bases between. From germline, CDR1 is LGHNA and CDR2 YSLEER. The CDR3: CASSRVSGGLYGYTF. In DNA, the CDR3 is TGCGCCAGCAGTAGGGTTAGTGGCGGGCTCTATGGCTACACCTTC.

The gene calls are TRBV30 and TRBJ2-1, with D possibly being TRBD2 (5 bases). Trimming stripped 0 bases from V and 6 bases from J, with 6 bases between. The CDR3 contains 12 residues. Germline V gives CDR1 GTSNPN, CDR2 SVGIG (reference sequence). CDR3 in DNA: TGTGCCTGGAGTGTTACTAGCAATGAGCAGTTCTTC. It translates to CAWSVTSNEQFF.

This chain uses TRBV21-1 with TRBJ1-5; the table's D call, TRBD1, has no DNA check behind it. TRBV21-1 is labeled a pseudogene. The CDR3 contains 14 residues. CDR3 DNA: TGTGCCAGCCTCCCCAGGCCGGCTAATCAGCCCCAGCATTTT. Amino acids: CASLPRPANQPQHF.